This entry is about one T cell receptor (beta chain). The sample holds one count of this clone. No cognate antigen has been identified for it. No much larger clone is present one base from it, and per-base qualities are unavailable. The collaborating institutions used their own protocols to collect whole blood in K2EDTA tubes. For TCRbeta analysis, collaborators shipped samples as frozen whole blood, isolated PBMCs, or DNA extracted from either of those sample types. These data come from a study of blood T cell repertoires in COVID-19 (dated by TCRdb to the early 2020s). In terms of the full investigation: The collaborator samples originated in the United States, Italy and Spain and spanned the acute and convalescent phases of COVID-19. The material from the prospective study consisted of cDNA or gDNA derived from T cells, B-cell-depleted T cells, or PBMCs. Subjects who had been exposed to COVID-19, were actively infected with it, or had recovered from it provided the deeply sampled blood TCRbeta repertoires that made up the dataset. The repertoires were released in a freely available public database intended as a resource for research on the immune response to SARS-CoV-2. Samples came from the ongoing ImmuneRACE study (first 160 participants) plus 1,254 subjects from 6 global collaborators. Sample metadata almost always included a de-identified subject ID, COVID-19 status, age in years and sex. Where available, HLA class I and class II types were taken from metadata supplied by the sample provider and were not determined by assay-based typing.

Summary of the overall study and its limitations: The quantity of clinical and demographic metadata differed by source and by participant and was supplied without curation.

TCRbeta CDR3 regions were amplified from genomic DNA using the immunoSEQ Assay, a bias-controlled multiplex PCR. In the source study's methods: The number of nucleated cells in each sample was estimated from the amplification of reference gene primers within the assay. To quantify the absolute abundance of each unique TCRbeta CDR3 rearrangement, sequence reads were collapsed and filtered. Productive Simpson clonality was computed per sample as the square root of Simpson's diversity index over productive rearrangements. TCRdb retrieved this table from immuneACCESS and kept in-frame rearrangements only. Not all clones are present; in checked studies, unresolved V genes account for under half, and no reason is known for the remainder. That table furnishes V, J and clone size, whereas the DNA furnished D and trimming. Within this sample are roughly 190,000 clones, with approximately 85% of them counted one time only. The ten biggest clones cover under 9.5% of the sample.

V and J are truncated by 1 base and 7 bases respectively, leaving an intervening sequence of 11 bases. According to the germline V gene, CDR1 reads SGHRS and CDR2 reads YFSETQ. The CDR3 measures 14 amino acids from cysteine to phenylalanine. Of all the DNA, just the CDR3 is kept, 42 bases in frame from base 1. This receptor was identified in a woman in her sixties or seventies with acute or convalescent COVID-19. Sequenced material: peripheral blood. This chain is built from TRBV5-1 and TRBJ1-4, with TRBD1 as a weak D call on 5 bases. The DNA sequence is given as TGCGCCAGCAGCTTGTCAGGGTTGGGTGAAAAACTGTTTTTT. It specifies CASSLSGLGEKLFF.